Listed below are T cell receptor beta chains from one sample, sequenced in a study of CD8+ T cells in alopecia areata. Clones were read by immunoSEQ multiplex PCR, and TCRdb kept only the in-frame ones, dropping some. The sample shows about 76,000 clones, 60% to 70% of them seen only once. Specimen: CD8+ T cells sorted from blood, collected at week 24, from a patient treated with tofacitinib. Receptor source: a human donor with alopecia areata. CDR3s include the opening cysteine and the closing phenylalanine or tryptophan. A D gene is named only where the DNA matches it firmly. For some rows the clone size is stated as once, few or many, or as a class when expanded; others skip it.

j_call: TRBJ2-7
v_call: TRBV6-5
d_call: .
clone_size: .
cdr3_aa: CASRPTTSFHEQYF
cdr3_nt: TGTGCCAGCAGACCAACTACTAGCTTCCACGAGCAGTACTTC

j_call: TRBJ1-2
v_call: TRBV27
d_call: .
clone_size: .
cdr3_aa: CASSFVHYNYGYTF
cdr3_nt: TGTGCCAGCAGTTTTGTCCATTATAACTATGGCTACACCTTC

j_call: TRBJ2-1
v_call: TRBV5-1
d_call: TRBD1
clone_size: .
cdr3_aa: CASSLDPGQGGGEQFF
cdr3_nt: TGCGCCAGCAGCTTGGACCCGGGACAGGGAGGAGGCGAGCAGTTCTTC

j_call: TRBJ2-5
v_call: TRBV7-9
d_call: TRBD1
clone_size: .
cdr3_aa: CASRTQPGQGFQETQYF
cdr3_nt: TGTGCCAGCAGGACTCAACCGGGACAGGGATTCCAAGAGACCCAGTACTTC

j_call: TRBJ2-1
v_call: TRBV5-8
d_call: .
clone_size: many
cdr3_aa: CASSPDLSSYNEQFF
cdr3_nt: TGTGCCAGCAGCCCCGACTTGAGCTCCTACAATGAGCAGTTCTTC

j_call: TRBJ1-2
v_call: TRBV29-1
d_call: .
clone_size: .
cdr3_aa: CSAEGLGPHGYTF
cdr3_nt: TGCAGCGCTGAGGGTTTGGGACCTCATGGCTACACCTTC

j_call: TRBJ2-5
v_call: TRBV7-9
d_call: TRBD2
clone_size: .
cdr3_aa: CASSLFRGAGTEETQYF
cdr3_nt: TGTGCCAGCAGCCTATTTCGGGGAGCGGGAACAGAGGAGACCCAGTACTTC

j_call: TRBJ2-1
v_call: TRBV29-1
d_call: .
clone_size: .
cdr3_aa: CSGGTPYNEQFF
cdr3_nt: TGCAGCGGAGGAACACCCTACAATGAGCAGTTCTTC

j_call: TRBJ2-1
v_call: TRBV27
d_call: .
clone_size: .
cdr3_aa: CASSLPGLTYNEQFF
cdr3_nt: TGTGCCAGCAGTTTGCCGGGGCTCACCTACAATGAGCAGTTCTTC

j_call: TRBJ2-5
v_call: TRBV4-1
d_call: .
clone_size: .
cdr3_aa: CASSPDEETQYF
cdr3_nt: TGCGCCAGCAGCCCGGATGAGGAGACCCAGTACTTC

j_call: TRBJ2-1
v_call: TRBV6-5
d_call: .
clone_size: .
cdr3_aa: CASSYSRGNEQFF
cdr3_nt: TGTGCCAGCAGTTACTCTCGGGGGAATGAGCAGTTCTTC

j_call: TRBJ2-7
v_call: TRBV27
d_call: .
clone_size: .
cdr3_aa: CASSTFESIPTYEQYF
cdr3_nt: TGTGCCAGCAGTACTTTCGAGAGTATTCCCACCTACGAGCAGTACTTC

j_call: TRBJ2-2
v_call: TRBV6-6
d_call: .
clone_size: medium-sized
cdr3_aa: CASSYPTGELFF
cdr3_nt: TGTGCCAGCAGTTACCCCACCGGGGAGCTGTTTTTT

j_call: TRBJ2-1
v_call: TRBV4-3
d_call: .
clone_size: .
cdr3_aa: CASSQGVVDEQFF
cdr3_nt: TGCGCCAGCAGCCAAGGGGTTGTGGATGAGCAGTTCTTC

j_call: TRBJ2-6
v_call: TRBV4-3
d_call: .
clone_size: .
cdr3_aa: CASSQESGSGANVLTF
cdr3_nt: TGCGCCAGCAGCCAAGAATCAGGCTCTGGGGCCAACGTCCTGACTTTC

j_call: TRBJ2-2
v_call: TRBV7-9
d_call: .
clone_size: .
cdr3_aa: CASSSDFHQEGYTGELFF
cdr3_nt: TGTGCCAGCAGCTCCGATTTCCACCAGGAGGGGTACACCGGGGAGCTGTTTTTT

j_call: TRBJ1-1
v_call: TRBV15
d_call: TRBD1
clone_size: .
cdr3_aa: CATRTGAGETEAFF
cdr3_nt: TGTGCCACCAGGACAGGGGCAGGAGAGACTGAAGCTTTCTTT

j_call: TRBJ1-1
v_call: TRBV27
d_call: .
clone_size: .
cdr3_aa: CASSLGAGTEAFF
cdr3_nt: TGTGCCAGCAGTTTAGGGGCGGGCACTGAAGCTTTCTTT

j_call: TRBJ2-3
v_call: TRBV5-1
d_call: TRBD2
clone_size: .
cdr3_aa: CASSTGLAGVPDTQYF
cdr3_nt: TGCGCCAGCAGCACGGGACTAGCGGGAGTCCCAGATACGCAGTATTTT

j_call: TRBJ2-1
v_call: TRBV9
d_call: .
clone_size: .
cdr3_aa: CASSVEGGRNEQFF
cdr3_nt: TGTGCCAGCAGCGTAGAAGGGGGGCGGAATGAGCAGTTCTTC

j_call: TRBJ2-7
v_call: TRBV7-9
d_call: TRBD1
clone_size: .
cdr3_aa: CASTTGGGEQYF
cdr3_nt: TGTGCCAGCACGACAGGGGGCGGCGAGCAGTACTTC

j_call: TRBJ1-2
v_call: TRBV5-1
d_call: .
clone_size: .
cdr3_aa: CASSFSQGLNYGYTF
cdr3_nt: TGCGCCAGCAGCTTTTCCCAGGGGCTTAACTATGGCTACACCTTC

j_call: TRBJ2-7
v_call: TRBV7-3
d_call: .
clone_size: .
cdr3_aa: CASSLSVAESYEQYF
cdr3_nt: TGTGCCAGCAGCTTAAGCGTCGCGGAGTCCTACGAGCAGTACTTC

j_call: TRBJ1-3
v_call: TRBV27
d_call: TRBD1
clone_size: .
cdr3_aa: CASSFGQGHTIYF
cdr3_nt: TGTGCCAGCAGTTTTGGACAGGGGCACACCATATATTTT

j_call: TRBJ2-3
v_call: TRBV7-9
d_call: .
clone_size: .
cdr3_aa: CAGRLGYAQDTQYF
cdr3_nt: TGTGCCGGCAGGTTAGGGTACGCCCAAGATACGCAGTATTTT

j_call: TRBJ2-7
v_call: TRBV7-9
d_call: TRBD2
clone_size: once
cdr3_aa: CASSSTQTSGSGNYEQYF
cdr3_nt: TGTGCCAGCAGCTCTACGCAGACTAGCGGGAGCGGAAACTACGAGCAGTACTTC

j_call: TRBJ1-1
v_call: TRBV4-3
d_call: .
clone_size: few
cdr3_aa: CASSQGSYTEAFF
cdr3_nt: TGCGCCAGCAGCCAAGGTTCGTACACTGAAGCTTTCTTT

j_call: TRBJ2-5
v_call: TRBV27
d_call: TRBD2
clone_size: .
cdr3_aa: CASSLKRGAQETQYF
cdr3_nt: TGTGCCAGCAGTTTAAAGCGGGGGGCCCAAGAGACCCAGTACTTC

j_call: TRBJ1-2
v_call: TRBV4-3
d_call: TRBD1
clone_size: few
cdr3_aa: CASSQDQTGGSGYTF
cdr3_nt: TGCGCCAGCAGCCAAGATCAGACAGGGGGAAGTGGCTACACCTTC

j_call: TRBJ2-1
v_call: TRBV29-1
d_call: .
clone_size: .
cdr3_aa: CSVGGETGRYYNEQFF
cdr3_nt: TGCAGCGTTGGGGGGGAAACAGGGAGATATTACAATGAGCAGTTCTTC

j_call: TRBJ1-3
v_call: TRBV29-1
d_call: .
clone_size: few
cdr3_aa: CSVNGVGNTIYF
cdr3_nt: TGCAGCGTCAACGGTGTTGGAAACACCATATATTTT

j_call: TRBJ2-7
v_call: TRBV4-1
d_call: .
clone_size: .
cdr3_aa: CASSQEGSYEQYF
cdr3_nt: TGCGCCAGCAGCCAAGAAGGGTCCTACGAGCAGTACTTC

j_call: TRBJ2-7
v_call: TRBV5-1
d_call: TRBD2
clone_size: many
cdr3_aa: CASSLTAGGGYEQYF
cdr3_nt: TGCGCCAGCAGCTTGACAGCGGGAGGCGGTTACGAGCAGTACTTC